The sequence of this T cell receptor beta chain was determined in a study of cytomegalovirus exposure and HLA in healthy donors. Study at large: Earlier results showed 120 million or so unique TCR beta sequences derived from approximately 170 million T cells. Study observations and caveats: Upon later analysis, HLA-associated TCR beta chains proved more clonally expanded than other, equally common chains. Most TCR sequences were seen very rarely across donors, but some public TCRs occurred in many.

The CDR3 loop spans 16 amino acids. Germline CDR1 is SGHRS and CDR2 is YFSETQ. Trimming removed 3 bases at V and 0 bases at J, with 12 bases between. Turning to this clone: The antigen is undetermined.

This PCR relied on a set of 60 Vbeta primers and 13 Jbeta primers. This table comes from immunoSEQ multiplex PCR, and its TCRdb copy is limited to in-frame clones, with some not included. The sample has about 140,000 clones, about three quarters seen once. The sequencing input was PBMCs. The gene calls are TRBV5-1 and TRBJ1-4, with D perhaps TRBD1 (5 bases). The clonotype originates from a woman aged 25 to 39 in good health and CMV-seronegative. DNA of the CDR3: TGCGCCAGCAGCTACCTAACAGGCGCAACTAATGAAAAACTGTTTTTT. Its protein is CASSYLTGATNEKLFF.